These 24 T cell receptor beta chains originate from one sample sequenced in a study of blood T cell repertoires in COVID-19. Method: immunoSEQ multiplex PCR; TCRdb's copy keeps in-frame clones and lacks some. The data show 17,000 or so clones, approximately 80% seen once. The sample taken for sequencing was peripheral blood. These receptors came from a man aged 55 to 70 with active or convalescent COVID-19.

The V and J genes are TRBV2 and TRBJ1-5, with a weak D call TRBD1 (6 bases). The V gene lost 4 bases and the J gene lost 5 bases, with 9 bases spanning the gap. The length of the CDR3 is 13 residues. Per the germline V gene, CDR1 is SNHLY and CDR2 is FYNNEI. CDR3 bases: TGTGCCAGCAGTGTACAGGGCCATCAGCCCCAGCATTTT. Translated, it gives CASSVQGHQPQHF.

The chain has TRBV12-3 or TRBV12-4 and TRBJ2-7; no firm D call. This CDR3 comprises 11 residues. Between the trimmed V and J ends, which lost 6 bases and 4 bases, there was a span of 7 bases. CDR3 sequence (DNA): TGTGCCAGCAGCAGAATGTACGAGCAGTACTTC. As protein: CASSRMYEQYF.

The chain joins TRBV28 to TRBJ1-1; D possibly corresponds to TRBD1 (5 bases). V was cut by 2 bases and J by 5 bases, with 6 bases left in between. The CDR3 length is 12 residues. From germline, CDR1 is MDHEN and CDR2 SYDVKM. In DNA form, the CDR3 reads TGTGCCAGCAGTTTACGGGGGACTGAAGCTTTCTTT. Its protein is CASSLRGTEAFF.

This chain connects TRBV2 to TRBJ1-2; tentative D call: TRBD1 (5 bases). The CDR3 has 14 amino acids. The ends were cut back, 2 bases at V and 1 base at J, with 8 bases in the middle. Per germline, CDR1 SNHLY and CDR2 FYNNEI. This CDR3 is CASSEQGHNYGYTF. CDR3 nucleotide sequence: TGTGCCAGCAGTGAACAGGGCCATAACTATGGCTACACCTTC.

This chain links TRBV19 with TRBJ2-5; tentative D call: TRBD1 (5 bases). From germline, CDR1 is LNHDA and CDR2 SQIVND (reference sequence). The V end lost 5 bases, the J end lost 7 bases, and 17 bases lay between the germline ends. The CDR3 sequence is 14 residues long. CDR3 DNA sequence: TGTGCCAGTAGTCGTAGGGGCCCCCAGGGGACCCAGTACTTC. Residues: CASSRRGPQGTQYF.

There are a few counts of this clone. The chain has TRBV5-5 and TRBJ2-3, with 12 nucleotides matching TRBD2. The CDR3 totals 20 residues. Germline V gives CDR1 SGHKS, CDR2 YYEKEE (reference sequence). V was clipped by 3 bases and J by 2 bases; unmatched bases: 16. The CDR3 nucleotides read TGTGCCAGCAGCTCTAGGAATATCCTAGCGGGAGGGTCTGACACAGATACGCAGTATTTT. It specifies CASSSRNILAGGSDTDTQYF.

The chain combines TRBV3-1 (or the pseudogene TRBV3-2) with TRBJ1-3; TRBD1 agrees at 8 bases. Per germline, CDR1 LGHDT and CDR2 YNNKEL (reference sequence). The CDR3 is 17 amino acids. J was trimmed by 2 bases and V by 0 bases; bases with no gene match: 6. CDR3 nucleotides: TGTGCCAGCAGCCAAGAGGGACAGGTAAAGACTGGAAACACCATATATTTT. It translates to CASSQEGQVKTGNTIYF.

The chain is built from TRBV5-1 and TRBJ2-3, with TRBD2 matching over 13 bases. The CDR3 is made up of 17 amino acids. V shed 3 bases and J 6 bases; nucleotides not matched to a gene: 10. Germline V gene sequence: CDR1 SGHRS, CDR2 YFSETQ. CDR3 loop: CASSSLLAGGPGDTQYF. CDR3 coding DNA: TGCGCCAGCAGCTCCCTACTAGCGGGGGGGCCCGGGGATACGCAGTATTTT.

This sequence joins TRBV19 and TRBJ1-5; 11 nucleotides align to TRBD1. The CDR3 runs 15 residues. Trimming at V came to 6 bases and at J to 3 bases, leaving 4 bases not matched to a gene. CDR1 LNHDA and CDR2 SQIVND come from the germline V gene (reference sequence). The CDR3 loop reads CASRGTGGPNQPQHF. The CDR3, as DNA: TGTGCCAGTAGAGGGACAGGGGGGCCCAATCAGCCCCAGCATTTT.

Here the CDR3 reads CAWSSGREVRSQHF. The DNA of the CDR3 is TGTGCCTGGAGTTCGGGAAGGGAGGTGAGGTCCCAGCATTTT. The V gene is TRBV30, the J gene TRBJ1-5, with unresolved D. Germline V gene lookup returns CDR1 GTSNPN and CDR2 SVGIG (reference sequence). This CDR3 has 14 amino acids. V lost 2 bases and J 11 bases, leaving 19 bases between the germline ends.

This clone was found a few times. The rearrangement uses TRBV7-3 and TRBJ2-1; tentatively, D is TRBD2 (6 bases). CDR3 length equals 15 residues. Trimming removed 5 bases from V and 5 bases from J, with 16 bases in between. Germline V gene lookup returns CDR1 SGHTA and CDR2 FQGTGA. The CDR3 DNA sequence: TGTGCCAGCAGCAAAACGGGAGCGGGCGACAATGAGCAGTTCTTC. Translating gives CASSKTGAGDNEQFF. Full variable domain (remainder filled in from reference TRBV7-3 and TRBJ2-1): GAGVSQTPSNKVTEKGKYVELRCDPISGHTALYWYRQSLGQGPEFLIYFQGTGAADDSGLPNDRFFAVRPEGSVSTLKIQRTERGDSAVYLCASSKTGAGDNEQFFGPGTRLTVL.

This clone was detected ten times or more. This chain connects TRBV30 to TRBJ1-4; possible D gene TRBD1, 5 bases. Germline loops: CDR1 GTSNPN, CDR2 SVGIG (reference sequence). The CDR3 loop spans 14 amino acids. Trimming left V 1 base short and J 8 bases short, with 14 bases between. The CDR3 DNA reads as TGTGCCTGGAGTGGGGACTTTACTCAGGAAAAACTGTTTTTT. Protein sequence: CAWSGDFTQEKLFF.

The rearrangement links TRBV5-1 to TRBJ1-2; 7 bases map to TRBD1. The CDR3 loop spans 15 amino acids. The V gene's germline CDR1 is SGHRS and CDR2 YFSETQ. The ends lost 3 bases at V and 4 bases at J; junction bases unmatched: 9. The CDR3 sequence is CASSSRTGSPYGYTF. CDR3 bases: TGCGCCAGCAGCTCCCGGACAGGATCGCCCTATGGCTACACCTTC.

The chain joins TRBV6-5 to TRBJ1-1; no firm D call. V was shortened by 7 bases and J by 0 bases, with 12 bases between the two germline ends. The CDR3 sequence is 14 residues long. In germline, CDR1 is MNHEY, CDR2 SVGAGI. The CDR3: CASISSLLNTEAFF. The CDR3 DNA is TGTGCCAGCATAAGTTCCCTACTGAACACTGAAGCTTTCTTT.

The chain is built from TRBV7-9 and TRBJ2-5; 10 bases are shared with TRBD1. This CDR3 is built from 15 residues. Germline trimming cut 4 bases from V and 5 bases from J; bases unmatched to any gene: 7. CDR1 SEHNR and CDR2 FQNEAQ come from the germline V gene (reference sequence). Here the CDR3 reads CASSYGQGVSETQYF. In DNA form, the CDR3 reads TGTGCCAGCAGCTACGGACAGGGGGTGAGCGAGACCCAGTACTTC.

The V and J genes are TRBV24-1 and TRBJ2-2; the D gene is possibly TRBD1 (5 bases). Per the germline V gene, CDR1 is KGHDR and CDR2 is SFDVKD. V was cut by 11 bases and J by 4 bases, with 10 bases left in between. The CDR3 is 12 amino acids. CDR3 coding DNA: TGTGCCAGTCAGGGTGCCACCGGGGAGCTGTTTTTT. It yields the protein CASQGATGELFF.

The rearrangement joins TRBV11-2 to TRBJ2-7, with D possibly matching TRBD1 (6 bases). The CDR3 has 14 amino acids. The V end lost 3 bases, the J end lost 3 bases, and 12 bases lay between the germline ends. From germline, CDR1 is SGHAT and CDR2 FQNNGV. DNA of the CDR3: TGTGCCAGCAGCTTGATGGGACAAGGCTACGAGCAGTACTTC. The encoded protein is CASSLMGQGYEQYF. The full variable domain, in which reference TRBV11-2 and TRBJ2-7 provide the parts outside the CDR3, is EAGVAQSPRYKIIEKRQSVAFWCNPISGHATLYWYQQILGQGPKLLIQFQNNGVVDDSQLPKDRFSAERLKGVDSTLKIQPAKLEDSAVYLCASSLMGQGYEQYFGPGTRLTVT.

The chain links TRBV19 to TRBJ2-7; 11 nucleotides line up with TRBD2. Germline-derived CDR1 and CDR2 are LNHDA and SQIVND (reference sequence). CDR3 length: 14 residues. J lost 3 bases, V lost 6 bases, and 4 bases had no gene match. CDR3 in amino acids: CASRSLAGGYEQYF. As DNA, the CDR3 is TGTGCCAGTAGGTCGCTAGCGGGGGGCTACGAGCAGTACTTC. The whole variable domain, filled in from reference TRBV19 and TRBJ2-7, reads DGGITQSPKYLFRKEGQNVTLSCEQNLNHDAMYWYRQDPGQGLRLIYYSQIVNDFQKGDIAEGYSVSREKKESFPLTVTSAQKNPTAFYLCASRSLAGGYEQYFGPGTRLTVT.

This clone was found a few times. The chain links TRBV7-9 to TRBJ2-7; 10 bases are a match to TRBD1. CDR1 and CDR2 (germline): SEHNR, FQNEAQ (reference sequence). CDR3 length equals 15 residues. Losses at the gene ends were 5 bases for V and 6 bases for J; bases not matched to a gene: 10. CDR3 in DNA: TGTGCCAGCAGCCCAGCAGGACAGGGGGTAGGCGAGCAGTACTTC. As protein: CASSPAGQGVGEQYF.

This chain connects TRBV7-9 to TRBJ1-5, with 9 bases fitting TRBD1. V shed 3 bases and J 4 bases; nucleotides not matched to a gene: 7. This CDR3 is 16 amino acids long. Germline V gene sequence: CDR1 SEHNR, CDR2 FQNEAQ (reference sequence). CDR3 nucleotides: TGTGCCAGCAGCTTTCCCGGGACAGGGTCTAATCAGCCCCAGCATTTT. It yields the protein CASSFPGTGSNQPQHF.

The DNA of the CDR3 is TGTGCCAGCAGGGTGGGACAGGGTTTGCTACCTCAGTATTTT. Translation: CASRVGQGLLPQYF. J is TRBJ2-3 and V is TRBV2, with 9 bases aligning to TRBD1. J gave up 12 bases and V 6 bases, and 13 bases lay outside the gene matches. The CDR3 is made up of 14 amino acids. The germline V gene encodes CDR1 SNHLY and CDR2 FYNNEI. Combining the CDR3 with reference TRBV2 and TRBJ2-3 gives the whole variable domain EPEVTQTPSHQVTQMGQEVILRCVPISNHLYFYWYRQILGQKVEFLVSFYNNEISEKSEIFDDQFSVERPDGSNFTLKIRSTKLEDSAMYFCASRVGQGLLPQYFGPGTRLTVL.

This chain joins TRBV28 and TRBJ1-1; the match to TRBD1 covers 7 bases. Germline V gives CDR1 MDHEN, CDR2 SYDVKM. V gave up 7 bases and J gave up 0 bases; unmatched junction bases: 14. The CDR3 has 17 residues. For the CDR3, the DNA is TGTGCCAGCAATCCACCTTTAATCGGGACAGTGAACACTGAAGCTTTCTTT. The encoded protein is CASNPPLIGTVNTEAFF.

The gene calls are TRBV3-1 (or the pseudogene TRBV3-2) and TRBJ2-2; TRBD2 is a possible D gene (6 bases). CDR1 and CDR2 from the germline V gene are LGHDT and YNNKEL (reference sequence). V dropped 2 bases and J dropped 3 bases, with 7 bases sitting between them. There are 14 residues in the CDR3. DNA for the CDR3: TGTGCCAGCAGCCAAAGGGAGGACACCGGGGAGCTGTTTTTT. This encodes CASSQREDTGELFF.

The chain has TRBV6-1 and TRBJ1-4; TRBD1 is a possible D gene (6 bases). V was clipped by 2 bases and J by 10 bases, with 29 bases between them. The CDR3 contains 19 residues. The V gene's germline CDR1 is MNHNS and CDR2 SASEGT. The CDR3 coding sequence is TGTGCCAGCAGTGAATTTATTCGTGGGGGGGGAGGGGACATAGGAAAACTGTTTTTT. Encoded protein: CASSEFIRGGGGDIGKLFF.